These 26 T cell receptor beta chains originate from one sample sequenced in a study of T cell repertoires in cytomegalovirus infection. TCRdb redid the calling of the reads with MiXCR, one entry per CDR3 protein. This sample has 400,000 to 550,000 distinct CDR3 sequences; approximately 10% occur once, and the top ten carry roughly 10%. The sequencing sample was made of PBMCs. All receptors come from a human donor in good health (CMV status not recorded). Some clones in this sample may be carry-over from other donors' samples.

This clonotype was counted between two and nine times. CDR3 loop: CSASVQNQETQYF. The CDR3 coding sequence is TGCAGTGCTAGCGTACAAAACCAAGAGACCCAGTACTTC. V gene TRBV20-1 combines with J gene TRBJ2-5; no clear D gene. V was trimmed by 3 bases and J by 0 bases, leaving 8 bases between them. From germline, CDR1 is DFQATT and CDR2 SNEGSKA (reference sequence). The CDR3 totals 13 residues.

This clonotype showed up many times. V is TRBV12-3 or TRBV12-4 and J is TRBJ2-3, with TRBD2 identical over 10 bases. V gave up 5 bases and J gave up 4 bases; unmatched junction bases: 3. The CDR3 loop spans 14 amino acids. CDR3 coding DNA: TGTGCCAGCAGTCCGGGACTAGCGCCAGATACGCAGTATTTT. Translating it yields CASSPGLAPDTQYF.

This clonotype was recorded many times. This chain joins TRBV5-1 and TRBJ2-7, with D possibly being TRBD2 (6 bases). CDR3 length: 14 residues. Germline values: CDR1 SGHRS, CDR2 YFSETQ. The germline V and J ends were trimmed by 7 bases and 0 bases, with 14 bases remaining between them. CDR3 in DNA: TGCGCCAGCTGGAGCGGGCCTACCTCCTACGAGCAGTACTTC. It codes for CASWSGPTSYEQYF.

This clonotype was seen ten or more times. DNA of the CDR3: TGTGCCAGCAGCTTGCTGGACAGGGTGAACAATGAGCAGTTCTTC. Translation gives CASSLLDRVNNEQFF. The V gene is TRBV5-5, the J gene TRBJ2-1, with TRBD1 matching over 8 bases. Trimming took 1 base from V and 5 from J; bases not matched to a gene: 5. The CDR3 length is 15 residues. Germline V CDR1 and CDR2: SGHKS, YYEKEE (reference sequence).

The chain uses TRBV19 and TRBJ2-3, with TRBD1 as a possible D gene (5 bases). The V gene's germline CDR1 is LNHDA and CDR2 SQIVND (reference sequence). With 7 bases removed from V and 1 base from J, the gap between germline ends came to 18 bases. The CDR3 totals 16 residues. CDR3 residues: CASKGARELRTDTQYF. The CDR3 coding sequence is TGTGCCAGTAAAGGGGCCAGGGAACTCCGCACAGATACGCAGTATTTT.

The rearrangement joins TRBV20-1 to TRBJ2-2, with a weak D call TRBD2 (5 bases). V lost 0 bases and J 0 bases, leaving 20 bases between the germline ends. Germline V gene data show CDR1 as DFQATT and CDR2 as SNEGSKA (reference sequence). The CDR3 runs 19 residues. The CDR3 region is CSARDPGSPSRANTGELFF. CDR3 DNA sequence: TGCAGTGCTAGAGACCCGGGATCTCCTTCTCGTGCGAACACCGGGGAGCTGTTTTTT.

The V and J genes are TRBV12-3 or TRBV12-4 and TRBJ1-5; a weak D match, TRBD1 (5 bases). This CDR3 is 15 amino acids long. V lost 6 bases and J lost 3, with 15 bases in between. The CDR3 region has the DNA TGTGCCAGCAGCCTCTGGGCCAGGGACAATCAGCCCCAGCATTTT. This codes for CASSLWARDNQPQHF.

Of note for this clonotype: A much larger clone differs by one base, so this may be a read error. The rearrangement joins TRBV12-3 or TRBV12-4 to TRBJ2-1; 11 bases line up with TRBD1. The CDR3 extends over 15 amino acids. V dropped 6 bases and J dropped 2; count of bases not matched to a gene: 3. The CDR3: CASSTDRGPYNEQFF. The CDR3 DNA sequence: TGTGCCAGCAGCACGGACAGGGGGCCCTACAATGAGCAGTTCTTC.

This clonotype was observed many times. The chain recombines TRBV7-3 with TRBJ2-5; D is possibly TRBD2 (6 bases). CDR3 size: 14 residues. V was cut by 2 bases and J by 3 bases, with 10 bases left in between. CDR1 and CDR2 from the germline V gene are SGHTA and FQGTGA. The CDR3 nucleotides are TGTGCCAGCAGCTTAGGGGACTCGAAAGAGACCCAGTACTTC. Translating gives CASSLGDSKETQYF. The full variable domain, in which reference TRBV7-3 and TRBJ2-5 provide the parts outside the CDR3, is GAGVSQTPSNKVTEKGKYVELRCDPISGHTALYWYRQSLGQGPEFLIYFQGTGAADDSGLPNDRFFAVRPEGSVSTLKIQRTERGDSAVYLCASSLGDSKETQYFGPGTRLLVL.

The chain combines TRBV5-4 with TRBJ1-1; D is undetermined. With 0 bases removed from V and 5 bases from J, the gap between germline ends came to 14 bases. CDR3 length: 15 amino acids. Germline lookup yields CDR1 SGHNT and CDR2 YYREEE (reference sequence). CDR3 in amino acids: CASSLEGPLGTEAFF. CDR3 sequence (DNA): TGTGCCAGCAGCTTGGAAGGACCATTGGGGACTGAAGCTTTCTTT. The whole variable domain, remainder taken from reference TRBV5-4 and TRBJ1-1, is ETGVTQSPTHLIKTRGQQVTLRCSSQSGHNTVSWYQQALGQGPQFIFQYYREEENGRGNFPPRFSGLQFPNYSSELNVNALELDDSALYLCASSLEGPLGTEAFFGQGTRLTVV.

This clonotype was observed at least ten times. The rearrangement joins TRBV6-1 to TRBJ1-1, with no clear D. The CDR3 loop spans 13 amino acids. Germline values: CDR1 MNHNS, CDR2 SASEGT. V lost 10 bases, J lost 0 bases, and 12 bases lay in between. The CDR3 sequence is CATQPGVNTEAFF. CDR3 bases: TGTGCCACCCAGCCCGGAGTGAACACTGAAGCTTTCTTT.

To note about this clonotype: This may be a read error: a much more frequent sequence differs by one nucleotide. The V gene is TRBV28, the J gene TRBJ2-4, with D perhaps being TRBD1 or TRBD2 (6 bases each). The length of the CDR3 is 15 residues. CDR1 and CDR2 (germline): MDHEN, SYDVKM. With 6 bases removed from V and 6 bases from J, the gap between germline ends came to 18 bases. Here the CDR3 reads CASRSGSGAGNIQYF. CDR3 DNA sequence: TGTGCCAGCAGAAGTGGGTCGGGGGCGGGAAACATTCAGTACTTC.

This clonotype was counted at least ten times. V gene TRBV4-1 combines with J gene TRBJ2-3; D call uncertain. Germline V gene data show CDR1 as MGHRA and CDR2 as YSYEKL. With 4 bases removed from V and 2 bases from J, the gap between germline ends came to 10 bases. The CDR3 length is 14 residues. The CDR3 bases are TGCGCCAGCAGCCGCCATAGGAACACAGATACGCAGTATTTT. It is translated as CASSRHRNTDTQYF.

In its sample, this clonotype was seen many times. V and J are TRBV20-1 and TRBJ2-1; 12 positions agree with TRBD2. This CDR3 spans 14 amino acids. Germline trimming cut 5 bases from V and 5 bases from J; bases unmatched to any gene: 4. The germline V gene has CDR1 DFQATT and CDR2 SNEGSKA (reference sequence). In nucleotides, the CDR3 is TGCAGTGCTCTGACTAGCGGGAGCCACAATGAGCAGTTCTTC. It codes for CSALTSGSHNEQFF.

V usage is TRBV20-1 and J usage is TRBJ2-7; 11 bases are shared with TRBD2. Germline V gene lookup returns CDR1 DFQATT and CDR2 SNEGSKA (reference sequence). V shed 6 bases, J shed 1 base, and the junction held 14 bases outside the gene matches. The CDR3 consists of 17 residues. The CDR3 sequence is CSAPTVAGGYLSYEQYF. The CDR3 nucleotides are TGCAGTGCACCGACTGTAGCGGGAGGGTATTTATCCTACGAGCAGTACTTC.

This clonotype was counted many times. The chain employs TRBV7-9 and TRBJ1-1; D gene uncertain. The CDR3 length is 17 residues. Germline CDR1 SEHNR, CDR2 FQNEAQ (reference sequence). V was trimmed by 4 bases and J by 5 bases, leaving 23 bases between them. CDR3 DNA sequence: TGTGCCAGCAGCTACTTCGGGTTGGCGGTAGGAAGGACTGAAGCTTTCTTT. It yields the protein CASSYFGLAVGRTEAFF.

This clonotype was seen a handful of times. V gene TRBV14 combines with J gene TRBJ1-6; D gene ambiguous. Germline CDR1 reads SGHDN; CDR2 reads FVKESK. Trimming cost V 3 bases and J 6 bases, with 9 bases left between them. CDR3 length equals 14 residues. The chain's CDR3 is CASSQETFNSPLHF. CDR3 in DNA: TGTGCCAGCAGCCAGGAGACTTTTAATTCACCCCTCCACTTT.

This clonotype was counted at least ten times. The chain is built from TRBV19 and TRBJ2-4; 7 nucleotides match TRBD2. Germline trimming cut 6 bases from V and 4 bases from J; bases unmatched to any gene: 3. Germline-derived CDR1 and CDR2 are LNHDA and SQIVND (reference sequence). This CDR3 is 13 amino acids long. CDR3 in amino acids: CASSRGDKNIQYF. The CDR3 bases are TGTGCCAGTAGCCGGGGGGATAAAAACATTCAGTACTTC.

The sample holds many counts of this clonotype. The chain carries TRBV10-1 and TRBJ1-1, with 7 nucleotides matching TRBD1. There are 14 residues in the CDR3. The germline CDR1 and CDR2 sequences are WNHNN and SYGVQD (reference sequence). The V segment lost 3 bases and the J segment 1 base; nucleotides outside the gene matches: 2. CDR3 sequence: CASSERTGNTEAFF. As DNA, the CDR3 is TGCGCCAGCAGTGAAAGGACAGGGAACACTGAAGCTTTCTTT.

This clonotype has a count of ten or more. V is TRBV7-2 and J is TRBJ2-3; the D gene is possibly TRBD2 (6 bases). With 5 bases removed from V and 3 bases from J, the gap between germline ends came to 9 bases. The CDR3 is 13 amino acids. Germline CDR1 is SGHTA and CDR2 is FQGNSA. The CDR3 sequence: CASSPSGTDTQYF. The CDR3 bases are TGTGCCAGCAGCCCCAGCGGGACAGATACGCAGTATTTT.

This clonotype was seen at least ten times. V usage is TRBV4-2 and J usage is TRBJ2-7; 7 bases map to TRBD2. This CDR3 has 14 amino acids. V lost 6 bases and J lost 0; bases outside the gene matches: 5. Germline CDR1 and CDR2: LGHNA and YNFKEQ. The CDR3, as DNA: TGTGCCAGCAGACCCGGCGGGAGCTCCTACGAGCAGTACTTC. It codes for CASRPGGSSYEQYF.

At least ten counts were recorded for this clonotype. CDR3 amino acids: CASSLQASGSYEQYF. CDR3 coding DNA: TGTGCCAGCAGCTTACAGGCTAGCGGGTCCTACGAGCAGTACTTC. The gene calls are TRBV7-2 and TRBJ2-7, with TRBD2 matching over 8 bases. Germline values: CDR1 SGHTA, CDR2 FQGNSA. V lost 2 bases to trimming and J lost 1 base; unmatched junction nucleotides: 4. CDR3 length: 15 residues.

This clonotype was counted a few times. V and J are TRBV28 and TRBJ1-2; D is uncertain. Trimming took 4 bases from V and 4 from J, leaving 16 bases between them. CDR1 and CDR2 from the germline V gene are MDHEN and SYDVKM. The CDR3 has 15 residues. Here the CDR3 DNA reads TGTGCCAGCAGTTCTCAATGGCTGTCGGGCTATGGCTACACCTTC. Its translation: CASSSQWLSGYGYTF.

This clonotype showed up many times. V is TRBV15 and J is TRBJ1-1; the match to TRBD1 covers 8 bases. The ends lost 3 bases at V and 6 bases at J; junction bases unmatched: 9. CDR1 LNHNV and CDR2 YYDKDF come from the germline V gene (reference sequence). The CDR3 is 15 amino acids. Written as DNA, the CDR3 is TGTGCCACCAGCAGGACCGGACAGGGAAGGTCTGAAGCTTTCTTT. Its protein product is CATSRTGQGRSEAFF.

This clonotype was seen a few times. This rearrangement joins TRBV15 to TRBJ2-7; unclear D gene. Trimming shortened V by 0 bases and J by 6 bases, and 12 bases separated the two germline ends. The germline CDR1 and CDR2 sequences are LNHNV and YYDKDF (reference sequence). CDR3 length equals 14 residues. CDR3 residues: CATSRDDARSEQYF. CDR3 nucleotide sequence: TGTGCCACCAGCAGAGATGATGCTAGAAGCGAGCAGTACTTC.

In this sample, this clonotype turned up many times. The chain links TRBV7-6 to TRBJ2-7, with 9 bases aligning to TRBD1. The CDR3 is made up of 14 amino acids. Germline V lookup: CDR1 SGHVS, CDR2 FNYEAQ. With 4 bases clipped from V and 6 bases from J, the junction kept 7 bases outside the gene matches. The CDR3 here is CASSSPGQGPEQYF. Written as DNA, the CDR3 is TGTGCCAGCAGCTCCCCGGGACAGGGCCCCGAGCAGTACTTC.